The 31 T cell receptor beta chains listed next were all sequenced from one sample in a study of long-term antiretroviral therapy in people with HIV. A v3.0 immunoSEQ assay was performed at survey level. Method: immunoSEQ multiplex PCR; TCRdb's copy keeps in-frame clones and lacks some. The sample carries 30,000 to 35,000 clones, around 74% recorded once. This sample comprised unsorted PBMCs, obtained 3 years after starting antiretroviral therapy. These receptors were collected from a middle-aged man with HIV.

The chain joins TRBV5-4 to TRBJ2-7; D is uncertain. The germline CDR1 and CDR2 sequences are SGHNT and YYREEE (reference sequence). The CDR3 sequence is 15 residues long. V lost 0 bases to trimming and J lost 7 bases, with 17 bases between them. CDR3: CASSLVLVPTGEQYF. The CDR3 region has the DNA TGTGCCAGCAGCTTGGTGCTCGTCCCAACCGGGGAGCAGTACTTC. Combining the CDR3 with reference TRBV5-4 and TRBJ2-7 gives the whole variable domain ETGVTQSPTHLIKTRGQQVTLRCSSQSGHNTVSWYQQALGQGPQFIFQYYREEENGRGNFPPRFSGLQFPNYSSELNVNALELDDSALYLCASSLVLVPTGEQYFGPGTRLTVT.

This rearrangement joins TRBV19 to TRBJ2-1; 9 bases map to TRBD2. Germline CDR1 LNHDA, CDR2 SQIVND (reference sequence). V was pared by 6 bases and J by 7 bases, with 7 bases of the junction left unmatched. The CDR3 is 14 residues long. The CDR3 is CASRDLREGNEQFF. As DNA, the CDR3 is TGTGCCAGTAGGGATTTGCGGGAGGGTAATGAGCAGTTCTTC.

This chain connects TRBV27 to TRBJ1-1, with D perhaps matching TRBD1 (5 bases). The CDR3 sequence is 15 residues long. CDR1 and CDR2 from the germline V gene are MNHEY and SMNVEV (reference sequence). Trimming removed 2 bases at V and 4 bases at J, with 14 bases between. The DNA of the CDR3 is TGTGCCAGCAGTTTACAGGGTTCGAGGATCACTGAAGCTTTCTTT. It translates to CASSLQGSRITEAFF.

The chain links TRBV4-2 to TRBJ2-1; 8 bases align to TRBD2. CDR3 size: 15 residues. CDR1 is LGHNA, CDR2 YNFKEQ, per germline. Unmatched junction bases numbered 7, after V lost 1 base and J lost 8 bases. CDR3 in DNA: TGTGCCAGCAGCCAAGGAGGCGGGGGGCCCGATGAGCAGTTCTTC. Translating it yields CASSQGGGGPDEQFF.

V is TRBV21-1 and J is TRBJ2-7; the table's D call, TRBD1, has no DNA check behind it. TRBV21-1 is a documented pseudogene. CDR3 length equals 20 residues. CDR3 nucleotide sequence: TGTGCCAGCAGCAAGGGGGCCGGGCGGGTCCCGTATCACCCCTCCTACGAGCAGTACTTC. Translating gives CASSKGAGRVPYHPSYEQYF.

V usage is TRBV6-5 and J usage is TRBJ1-6; TRBD1 aligns across 9 bases. Germline lookup yields CDR1 MNHEY and CDR2 SVGAGI. This CDR3 spans 16 amino acids. Trimming removed 0 bases from V and 11 bases from J; junction bases left unmatched: 8. CDR3 DNA: TGTGCCAGCAGTTACTCGATTTGGGACAGGGTAACACCCCTCCACTTT. Translating gives CASSYSIWDRVTPLHF.

As DNA, the CDR3 is TGTGCCATCAGTGGGCAGGGAGGAAATGAGCAGTTCTTC. The encoded protein is CAISGQGGNEQFF. V is TRBV10-3 and J is TRBJ2-1, with D possibly being TRBD2 (6 bases). Trimming took 4 bases from V and 7 from J, leaving 11 bases between them. The CDR3 runs 13 residues. Germline lookup yields CDR1 ENHRY and CDR2 SYGVKD.

The chain has TRBV6-4 and TRBJ2-2, with 9 bases identical to TRBD1. CDR3 length: 16 amino acids. Germline V gene lookup returns CDR1 MRHNA and CDR2 SNTAGT. Trimming cost V 6 bases and J 3 bases; bases outside gene matches: 8. In DNA, the CDR3 is TGTGCCAGCAGCGCCACAGGGGGCGCCTACACCGGGGAGCTGTTTTTT. Encoded protein: CASSATGGAYTGELFF.

The chain uses TRBV7-2 and TRBJ2-1; 8 bases line up with TRBD2. The CDR3 covers 18 residues. J gave up 7 bases and V 3 bases, and 17 bases lay outside the gene matches. Germline CDR1 and CDR2: SGHTA and FQGNSA. The CDR3 DNA is TGTGCCAGCAGCTTGACCTCCGGGACTAGGGGTTCTGGGAATGAGCAGTTCTTC. This gives the protein CASSLTSGTRGSGNEQFF.

This clone was seen a single time. The chain recombines TRBV6-5 with TRBJ1-5; D is uncertain. Germline loops: CDR1 MNHEY, CDR2 SVGAGI. With 2 bases removed from V and 5 bases from J, the gap between germline ends came to 10 bases. This CDR3 has 14 residues. CDR3 loop: CASSYKGFDQPQHF. The CDR3 region has the DNA TGTGCCAGCAGTTACAAAGGTTTCGATCAGCCCCAGCATTTT.

The chain links TRBV7-2 to TRBJ2-7; D is uncertain. The germline V gene has CDR1 SGHTA and CDR2 FQGNSA. V lost 5 bases, J lost 6 bases, and 14 bases lay in between. This CDR3 is built from 13 residues. Here the CDR3 reads CASSPHRGLEQYF. DNA of the CDR3: TGTGCCAGCAGCCCCCATCGAGGTCTCGAGCAGTACTTC.

This clone was counted only a few times. V gene TRBV5-4 combines with J gene TRBJ1-2; D possibly corresponds to TRBD1 (5 bases). CDR1 is SGHNT, CDR2 YYREEE, per germline (reference sequence). The CDR3 has 14 amino acids. Between the trimmed V and J ends, which lost 3 bases and 6 bases, there was a span of 15 bases. The CDR3 loop reads CASSSQKGRHGYTF. CDR3 bases: TGTGCCAGCAGCTCCCAGAAGGGGAGGCATGGCTACACCTTC. The full variable domain, completed using reference TRBV5-4 and TRBJ1-2, is ETGVTQSPTHLIKTRGQQVTLRCSSQSGHNTVSWYQQALGQGPQFIFQYYREEENGRGNFPPRFSGLQFPNYSSELNVNALELDDSALYLCASSSQKGRHGYTFGSGTRLTVV.

This clone is judged medium-sized. The chain uses TRBV19 and TRBJ2-7; no reliable D call. Germline V gives CDR1 LNHDA, CDR2 SQIVND (reference sequence). V was trimmed by 7 bases and J by 2 bases, leaving 15 bases between them. The length of the CDR3 is 14 residues. Here the CDR3 DNA reads TGTGCCAGTAATTCGGCAGGATGGCCCTACGAGCAGTACTTC. Residues: CASNSAGWPYEQYF.

V usage is TRBV5-1 and J usage is TRBJ2-2, with a possible D match to TRBD2 (7 bases). Germline V lookup: CDR1 SGHRS, CDR2 YFSETQ. V lost 6 bases and J lost 3, with 12 bases in between. This CDR3 is built from 14 residues. CDR3 sequence (DNA): TGCGCCAGCAATGGGCGGGGGCACACCGGGGAGCTGTTTTTT. Protein sequence: CASNGRGHTGELFF.

The chain links TRBV7-9 to TRBJ2-3; no reliable D call. V lost 1 base to trimming and J lost 0 bases, with 8 bases between them. The germline CDR1 and CDR2 sequences are SEHNR and FQNEAQ (reference sequence). This CDR3 spans 15 amino acids. The CDR3 DNA sequence: TGTGCCAGCAGCTTAGATATCTCCAGCACAGATACGCAGTATTTT. The encoded protein is CASSLDISSTDTQYF. The full variable domain, in which reference TRBV7-9 and TRBJ2-3 provide the parts outside the CDR3, is DTGVSQNPRHKITKRGQNVTFRCDPISEHNRLYWYRQTLGQGPEFLTYFQNEAQLEKSRLLSDRFSAERPKGSFSTLEIQRTEQGDSAMYLCASSLDISSTDTQYFGPGTRLTVL.

The chain uses TRBV5-4 and TRBJ2-2, with D possibly matching TRBD2 (6 bases). The CDR3 has 13 amino acids. Deletions cut 2 bases from V and 7 bases from J, with 9 bases between. Germline V gene sequence: CDR1 SGHNT, CDR2 YYREEE (reference sequence). The CDR3 DNA is TGTGCCAGCAGCTTACCCGGGGGCGGGGAGCTGTTTTTT. Protein product: CASSLPGGGELFF.

V and J are TRBV15 and TRBJ1-5; no clear D. This CDR3 is built from 19 residues. CDR1 and CDR2 (germline): LNHNV, YYDKDF (reference sequence). V lost 2 bases and J 0 bases, leaving 20 bases between the germline ends. CDR3: CATSRPRTDRVSSNQPQHF. Written as DNA, the CDR3 is TGTGCCACCAGCAGACCAAGGACGGATAGGGTATCTAGCAATCAGCCCCAGCATTTT. The whole variable domain, filled in from reference TRBV15 and TRBJ1-5, reads DAMVIQNPRYQVTQFGKPVTLSCSQTLNHNVMYWYQQKSSQAPKLLFHYYDKDFNNEADTPDNFQSRRPNTSFCFLDIRSPGLGDTAMYLCATSRPRTDRVSSNQPQHFGDGTRLSIL.

This clone was counted a few times. The chain has TRBV9 and TRBJ1-1; D uncertain. Deletions cut 3 bases from V and 5 bases from J, with 8 bases between. This CDR3 is built from 12 residues. The V gene's germline CDR1 is SGDLS and CDR2 YYNGEE. The CDR3 coding sequence is TGTGCCAGCAGCGCGAGCGAGACTGAAGCTTTCTTT. Protein: CASSASETEAFF. Filled out from reference TRBV9 and TRBJ1-1, the complete variable domain reads DSGVTQTPKHLITATGQRVTLRCSPRSGDLSVYWYQQSLDQGLQFLIQYYNGEERAKGNILERFSAQQFPDLHSELNLSSLELGDSALYFCASSASETEAFFGQGTRLTVV.

This clone appeared a few times. The V call is TRBV4-1, the J call TRBJ1-2, with D tentatively TRBD1 (5 bases). This CDR3 comprises 15 residues. The germline CDR1 and CDR2 sequences are MGHRA and YSYEKL. With 4 bases removed from V and 5 bases from J, the gap between germline ends came to 17 bases. The CDR3 sequence: CASSPYSQAEYGYTF. The CDR3 DNA reads TGCGCCAGCAGCCCCTACTCACAGGCTGAGTATGGCTACACCTTC.

This CDR3 is CASSPRGGGARETQYF. The CDR3 DNA sequence: TGTGCCAGCTCACCACGCGGGGGAGGAGCGAGGGAGACCCAGTACTTC. The genes are TRBV18 and TRBJ2-5; 7 nucleotides line up with TRBD2. Looked up from germline, CDR1 is KGHSH and CDR2 is LQKENI. The CDR3 sequence is 16 residues long. The ends lost 1 base at V and 5 bases at J; junction bases unmatched: 10.

The chain is built from TRBV6-5 and TRBJ2-7; 11 bases align to TRBD1. J lost 6 bases, V lost 6 bases, and 7 bases had no gene match. The length of the CDR3 is 14 residues. Germline V gene lookup returns CDR1 MNHEY and CDR2 SVGAGI. CDR3 sequence (DNA): TGTGCCAGCAGCGAGGGGACAGGGGGTTTCGAGCAGTACTTC. It translates to CASSEGTGGFEQYF.

The chain employs TRBV6-5 and TRBJ2-3; maybe TRBD2 (7 bases). Trimming shortened V by 5 bases and J by 7 bases, and 16 bases separated the two germline ends. The germline CDR1 and CDR2 sequences are MNHEY and SVGAGI. The CDR3 totals 14 residues. CDR3 bases: TGTGCCAGCAGTGGGGGGGCTCGCCGGAATACGCAGTATTTT. Translated, it gives CASSGGARRNTQYF.

This chain connects TRBV7-2 to TRBJ2-3; 9 positions match TRBD2. Per the germline V gene, CDR1 is SGHTA and CDR2 is FQGNSA. J was trimmed by 4 bases and V by 5 bases; bases with no gene match: 10. The CDR3 is 16 amino acids. CDR3 protein: CASSISGGWSPDTQYF. CDR3 in DNA: TGTGCCAGCAGCATTAGCGGGGGATGGAGCCCAGATACGCAGTATTTT.

The chain joins TRBV28 to TRBJ2-3, with TRBD1 identical over 8 bases. V lost 7 bases to trimming and J lost 0 bases; unmatched junction nucleotides: 6. The CDR3 spans 15 residues. Germline V lookup: CDR1 MDHEN, CDR2 SYDVKM. The CDR3 DNA reads TGTGCCAGCAACACAGGGGGTCCCAGCACAGATACGCAGTATTTT. It is translated as CASNTGGPSTDTQYF.

The chain couples TRBV28 to TRBJ2-3; D is unclear. The CDR3 extends over 17 amino acids. Per germline, CDR1 MDHEN and CDR2 SYDVKM. Between the trimmed V and J ends, which lost 5 bases and 1 base, there was a span of 19 bases. DNA for the CDR3: TGTGCCAGCAGTCTAGACCTCCGGGCCGACCGCACAGATACGCAGTATTTT. Its protein is CASSLDLRADRTDTQYF.

CDR3 bases: TGTGCCAGCAGACTGGGGGGGGAGGGGACCGGGGAGCTGTTTTTT. Its translation: CASRLGGEGTGELFF. This rearrangement joins TRBV7-2 to TRBJ2-2; TRBD2 matches at 7 bases. The CDR3 contains 15 residues. Germline V gives CDR1 SGHTA, CDR2 FQGNSA. With 6 bases clipped from V and 5 bases from J, the junction kept 9 bases outside the gene matches.

The CDR3 spells CASSRRPGQAHEKLFF. CDR3 coding DNA: TGTGCCAGCAGCCGCCGCCCGGGACAGGCCCATGAAAAACTGTTTTTT. V usage is TRBV27 and J usage is TRBJ1-4, with 8 bases lining up with TRBD1. This CDR3 is built from 16 residues. J was trimmed by 6 bases and V by 6 bases; bases with no gene match: 12. CDR1 is MNHEY and CDR2 is SMNVEV in the germline V gene (reference sequence).

The chain links TRBV5-3 to TRBJ1-4; D uncertain. TRBV5-3 counts as an open reading frame of uncertain function. The CDR3 length is 12 residues. Trimming pared 5 bases from V and 0 bases from J, leaving 2 bases between. CDR3 bases: TGTGCCAGAAGGGCAACTAATGAAAAACTGTTTTTT. Translating gives CARRATNEKLFF.

The chain combines TRBV28 with TRBJ2-7; D is unclear. The V gene lost 2 bases and the J gene lost 0 bases, with 5 bases spanning the gap. The CDR3 consists of 13 residues. CDR1 and CDR2 (germline): MDHEN, SYDVKM. This CDR3 reads CASSLPSSYEQYF. In nucleotides, the CDR3 is TGTGCCAGCAGTTTACCGAGCTCCTACGAGCAGTACTTC. The whole variable domain, remainder taken from reference TRBV28 and TRBJ2-7, is DVKVTQSSRYLVKRTGEKVFLECVQDMDHENMFWYRQDPGLGLRLIYFSYDVKMKEKGDIPEGYSVSREKKERFSLILESASTNQTSMYLCASSLPSSYEQYFGPGTRLTVT.

The chain employs TRBV18 and TRBJ2-3, with D perhaps matching TRBD1 (6 bases). This CDR3 is 13 amino acids long. Germline CDR1 KGHSH, CDR2 LQKENI. The V and J ends lost 4 bases and 4 bases respectively, with 9 bases between them. The CDR3 protein is CASSLPGADTQYF. The CDR3 DNA reads TGTGCCAGCTCACTCCCAGGGGCAGATACGCAGTATTTT.

V usage is TRBV7-9 and J usage is TRBJ2-3, with D hard to call. The CDR3 loop spans 14 amino acids. V gave up 5 bases and J gave up 0 bases, with 9 bases separating them. Germline values: CDR1 SEHNR, CDR2 FQNEAQ (reference sequence). The CDR3 DNA is TGTGCCAGCAGCCACGCTCCTAGCACAGATACGCAGTATTTT. Its translation: CASSHAPSTDTQYF.